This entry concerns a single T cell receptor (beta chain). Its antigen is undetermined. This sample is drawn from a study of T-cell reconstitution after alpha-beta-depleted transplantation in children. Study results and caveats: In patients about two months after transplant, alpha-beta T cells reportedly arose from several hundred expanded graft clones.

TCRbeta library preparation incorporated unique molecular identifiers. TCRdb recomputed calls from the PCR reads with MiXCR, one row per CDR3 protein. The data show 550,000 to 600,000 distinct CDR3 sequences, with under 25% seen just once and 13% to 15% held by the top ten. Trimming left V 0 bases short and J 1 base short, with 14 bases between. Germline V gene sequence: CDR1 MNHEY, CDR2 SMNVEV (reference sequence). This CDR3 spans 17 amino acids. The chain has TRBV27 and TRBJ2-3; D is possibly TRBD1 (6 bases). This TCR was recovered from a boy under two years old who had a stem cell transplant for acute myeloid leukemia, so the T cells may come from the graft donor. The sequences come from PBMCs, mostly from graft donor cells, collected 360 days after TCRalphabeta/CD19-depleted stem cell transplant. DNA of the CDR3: TGTGCCAGCAGTTTATCATTGAGGGGGTTTGGCACAGATACGCAGTATTTT. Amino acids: CASSLSLRGFGTDTQYF.